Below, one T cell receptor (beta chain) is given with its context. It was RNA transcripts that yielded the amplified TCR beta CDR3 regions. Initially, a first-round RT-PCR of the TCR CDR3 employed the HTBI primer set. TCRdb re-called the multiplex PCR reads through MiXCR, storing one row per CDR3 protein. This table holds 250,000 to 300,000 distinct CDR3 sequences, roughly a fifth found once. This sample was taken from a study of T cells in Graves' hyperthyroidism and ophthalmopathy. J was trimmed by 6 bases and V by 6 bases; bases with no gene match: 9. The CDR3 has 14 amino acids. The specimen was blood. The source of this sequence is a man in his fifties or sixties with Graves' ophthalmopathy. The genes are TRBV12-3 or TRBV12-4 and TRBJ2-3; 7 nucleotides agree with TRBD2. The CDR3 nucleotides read TGTGCCAGCAGGAGCGGGAAACCTGTGGATACGCAGTATTTT. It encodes CASRSGKPVDTQYF.